The clone carrying this TCR beta chain was seen a single time. These data are taken from a study of blood T cells in healthy people across ages. V trimming: 8 bases; J trimming: 1 base; junction bases outside the gene matches: 17. CDR1 and CDR2 from the germline V gene are LNHNV and YYDKDF (reference sequence). The CDR3 is 18 residues long. Combining a sample-barcoded 5' primer with a J-beta primer mix, a second PCR ran for roughly 7 to 11 cycles. The template-switch adaptor, which had 12 random nucleotides, put a tag on each cDNA molecule. TCRdb recomputed calls from the 5' RACE reads with MiXCR, one row per CDR3 protein. The table lists 1.6 million or so distinct CDR3 sequences, about 35% of them singletons.

The TCR was taken from a woman aged 30 to 39 in good health. Sequenced sample: blood. The rearrangement joins TRBV15 to TRBJ2-4; 7 nucleotides agree with TRBD2. CDR3 sequence: CATCSSSGSLGAKNIQYF. The DNA of the CDR3 is TGTGCCACCTGTAGTTCTAGCGGCTCCTTGGGGGCCAAAAACATTCAGTACTTC.